These 25 T cell receptor beta chains were sequenced from one sample in a study of cytomegalovirus exposure and HLA in healthy donors. The PCR made use of 60 Vbeta and 13 Jbeta primers. Data came from immunoSEQ multiplex PCR; TCRdb stores just in-frame clones and leaves some out. The data show about 170,000 clones, around 80% seen once. The sequenced sample consisted of PBMCs. The receptors come from a boy aged 2 to 10 in good health and CMV-seronegative.

This clone has a handful of counts. V and J are TRBV6-5 and TRBJ2-1; 9 bases match TRBD2. This CDR3 contains 13 residues. CDR1 is MNHEY and CDR2 is SVGAGI in the germline V gene. V gave up 11 bases and J gave up 8 bases; unmatched junction bases: 10. Here the CDR3 reads CAVRDLAGYEQFF. The CDR3, as DNA: TGTGCCGTCCGCGATCTAGCGGGATATGAGCAGTTCTTC.

This clone was detected only a few times. The chain links TRBV5-4 to TRBJ2-5; TRBD2 matches at 15 bases. The germline CDR1 and CDR2 sequences are SGHNT and YYREEE (reference sequence). The CDR3 spans 17 residues. V lost 0 bases and J lost 5; bases outside the gene matches: 5. The CDR3 DNA is TGTGCCAGCAGCTTGGGGACTAGCGGGGGGGCGATGGAGACCCAGTACTTC. It is translated as CASSLGTSGGAMETQYF.

The chain couples TRBV4-3 to TRBJ2-3; D is unclear. V was clipped by 1 base and J by 4 bases, with 6 bases between them. The CDR3 has 13 residues. CDR1 is LGHNA and CDR2 is YSLEER in the germline V gene. The chain's CDR3 is CASSQAPSDTQYF. The CDR3 nucleotides read TGCGCCAGCAGCCAAGCTCCCTCAGATACGCAGTATTTT.

The rearrangement joins TRBV19 to TRBJ2-7; 10 bases match TRBD2. The V segment lost 6 bases and the J segment 4 bases; nucleotides outside the gene matches: 6. The CDR3 spans 14 residues. Germline V gene lookup returns CDR1 LNHDA and CDR2 SQIVND (reference sequence). This CDR3 reads CASSIGLAAYEQYF. Written as DNA, the CDR3 is TGTGCCAGTAGCATCGGACTAGCGGCTTACGAGCAGTACTTC.

The V and J genes are TRBV9 and TRBJ2-7, with TRBD1 matching over 12 bases. The germline V gene has CDR1 SGDLS and CDR2 YYNGEE. The V gene end was trimmed by 1 base and the J gene end by 7 bases; junction bases not matched to a gene: 6. The CDR3 has 15 residues. The CDR3 nucleotides read TGTGCCAGCAGCGTAACCTGGGACAGGGGGCTTGAGCAGTACTTC. Translated, it gives CASSVTWDRGLEQYF.

This clone appeared a few times. The chain combines TRBV5-1 with TRBJ1-1, with D uncertain. The CDR3 length is 14 residues. The V end was cut by 3 bases, the J end by 0 bases, with 9 bases between. In germline, CDR1 is SGHRS, CDR2 YFSETQ. The CDR3 protein is CASSSQTLNTEAFF. Written as DNA, the CDR3 is TGCGCCAGCAGCTCACAAACACTGAACACTGAAGCTTTCTTT.

This chain links TRBV10-3 with TRBJ2-3, with a tentative D call TRBD1 (5 bases). Germline loops: CDR1 ENHRY, CDR2 SYGVKD. V lost 3 bases and J lost 2, with 12 bases in between. CDR3 length: 15 amino acids. Here the CDR3 reads CAISEQAAPTDTQYF. CDR3 bases: TGTGCCATCAGTGAACAGGCCGCTCCCACAGATACGCAGTATTTT.

The CDR3 coding sequence is TGTGCCAGCAGCGTAGCTTCGACTAGCGGGAGACCGGACAATGAGCAGTTCTTC. Translating it yields CASSVASTSGRPDNEQFF. The chain recombines TRBV9 with TRBJ2-1; TRBD2 agrees at 12 bases. This CDR3 has 18 residues. Germline lookup yields CDR1 SGDLS and CDR2 YYNGEE. The trim removed 0 bases at V and 5 bases at J, leaving 9 bases unmatched.

This clone came up once. The J gene is TRBJ2-1, the V gene TRBV9; 13 nucleotides align to TRBD2. The trim removed 0 bases at V and 5 bases at J, leaving 5 bases unmatched. The CDR3 extends over 17 amino acids. Per the germline V gene, CDR1 is SGDLS and CDR2 is YYNGEE. CDR3 nucleotides: TGTGCCAGCAGCGTAGGACTAGCGGGGGGCCGGGACAATGAGCAGTTCTTC. Residues: CASSVGLAGGRDNEQFF.

The chain uses TRBV7-8 and TRBJ2-5, with D perhaps matching TRBD1 (6 bases). CDR3 length: 15 residues. The germline gives CDR1 SGHVS, CDR2 FQNEAQ. With 1 base removed from V and 2 bases from J, the gap between germline ends came to 11 bases. CDR3 residues: CASSLGRTAQETQYF. The DNA for the CDR3 is TGTGCCAGCAGCTTAGGCAGGACAGCACAAGAGACCCAGTACTTC.

The rearrangement links TRBV6-5 to TRBJ1-2; D uncertain. This CDR3 region has 11 residues. The germline V gene has CDR1 MNHEY and CDR2 SVGAGI. The V and J ends lost 5 bases and 5 bases respectively, with 6 bases between them. DNA of the CDR3: TGTGCCAGCAGTCCCGGGTATGGCTACACCTTC. Translating it yields CASSPGYGYTF.

DNA for the CDR3: TGCGCCAGCAGCCCGTACAGGGGGTCCTACGAGCAGTACTTC. Residues: CASSPYRGSYEQYF. The rearrangement links TRBV4-3 to TRBJ2-7, with TRBD1 matching over 8 bases. CDR3 length: 14 residues. Germline assignment: CDR1 LGHNA and CDR2 YSLEER. After removal of 4 bases from V and 1 base from J, the junction contained 3 bases not matched to a gene.

The gene calls are TRBV7-2 and TRBJ1-2; D is perhaps TRBD1 (6 bases). This CDR3 comprises 14 residues. Per the germline V gene, CDR1 is SGHTA and CDR2 is FQGNSA. Trimming took 1 base from V and 0 from J, leaving 6 bases between them. The CDR3 DNA sequence: TGTGCCAGCAGCTTAGGGACAGCTAACTATGGCTACACCTTC. It translates to CASSLGTANYGYTF.

The chain joins TRBV29-1 to TRBJ2-5; 10 bases are a match to TRBD2. This CDR3 spans 16 amino acids. V gave up 5 bases and J gave up 3 bases; unmatched junction bases: 12. Germline CDR1 SQVTM, CDR2 ANQGSEA. The CDR3 here is CSVLGALAGDEETQYF. CDR3 DNA: TGCAGCGTTCTCGGAGCCCTAGCGGGAGACGAAGAGACCCAGTACTTC. The full variable domain, in which reference TRBV29-1 and TRBJ2-5 provide the parts outside the CDR3, is SAVISQKPSRDICQRGTSLTIQCQVDSQVTMMFWYRQQPGQSLTLIATANQGSEATYESGFVIDKFPISRPNLTFSTLTVSNMSPEDSSIYLCSVLGALAGDEETQYFGPGTRLLVL.

J is TRBJ2-5 and V is TRBV10-3, with D perhaps matching TRBD2 (5 bases). V shed 0 bases and J shed 11 bases, with 13 bases lying between them. Germline-derived CDR1 and CDR2 are ENHRY and SYGVKD. The CDR3 has 13 amino acids. The CDR3 loop is CAISESLEEEQYF. As DNA, the CDR3 is TGTGCCATCAGTGAGTCCCTGGAGGAGGAGCAGTACTTC.

This clone appeared a few times. This sequence joins TRBV6-1 and TRBJ2-3; D is possibly TRBD2 (6 bases). Germline V CDR1 and CDR2: MNHNS, SASEGT. The CDR3 totals 14 residues. V was trimmed by 6 bases and J by 0 bases, leaving 10 bases between them. The CDR3 reads CASRAGPSTDTQYF. CDR3 coding DNA: TGTGCCAGCAGGGCGGGACCAAGCACAGATACGCAGTATTTT.

The V call is TRBV29-1, the J call TRBJ2-1; 12 bases map to TRBD2. CDR3 size: 17 residues. Trimming cost V 4 bases and J 0 bases; bases outside gene matches: 7. CDR1 and CDR2 from the germline V gene are SQVTM and ANQGSEA. In nucleotides, the CDR3 is TGCAGCGTTGCCGGGACTAGCGGGCCAAGCTCCTACAATGAGCAGTTCTTC. It translates to CSVAGTSGPSSYNEQFF.

V is TRBV25-1 and J is TRBJ2-1, with 9 bases that match TRBD2. CDR3 size: 17 residues. Germline assignment: CDR1 MGHDK and CDR2 SYGVNS. V gave up 3 bases and J gave up 7 bases; unmatched junction bases: 13. The CDR3 bases are TGTGCCAGCAGTGACTCCCCCGGGACTAGCAACAGGAATGAGCAGTTCTTC. It yields the protein CASSDSPGTSNRNEQFF.

This sequence joins TRBV27 and TRBJ1-4; TRBD1 agrees at 10 bases. Germline V CDR1 and CDR2: MNHEY, SMNVEV (reference sequence). This CDR3 is 14 amino acids long. V lost 3 bases to trimming and J lost 10 bases; unmatched junction nucleotides: 5. CDR3 region: CASSFGTGVGKLFF. The CDR3 DNA reads TGTGCCAGCAGTTTCGGGACAGGGGTCGGAAAACTGTTTTTT.

The genes are TRBV2 and TRBJ2-2; 11 bases align to TRBD2. CDR1 and CDR2 from the germline V gene are SNHLY and FYNNEI. The CDR3 has 15 residues. V lost 5 bases and J lost 4; bases outside the gene matches: 3. The CDR3 DNA follows: TGTGCCAGCAGTCCTAGCGGGAGGCTCACCGGGGAGCTGTTTTTT. This translates into CASSPSGRLTGELFF. Full variable domain (remainder filled in from reference TRBV2 and TRBJ2-2): EPEVTQTPSHQVTQMGQEVILRCVPISNHLYFYWYRQILGQKVEFLVSFYNNEISEKSEIFDDQFSVERPDGSNFTLKIRSTKLEDSAMYFCASSPSGRLTGELFFGEGSRLTVL.

The rearrangement links TRBV10-3 to TRBJ2-2; no clear D gene. Trimming shortened V by 0 bases and J by 5 bases, and 7 bases separated the two germline ends. Germline assignment: CDR1 ENHRY and CDR2 SYGVKD. The CDR3 is made up of 14 amino acids. For the CDR3, the DNA is TGTGCCATCAGTGAGTCGAGCGATACCGGGGAGCTGTTTTTT. This codes for CAISESSDTGELFF.

The rearrangement links TRBV5-8 to TRBJ2-5, with D possibly matching TRBD2 (8 bases). In germline, CDR1 is SGHTS, CDR2 YDEGEE. Deletions cut 4 bases from V and 2 bases from J, with 18 bases between. The CDR3 runs to 16 residues. This chain's CDR3 is CASSLRGDSPQETQYF. The DNA of the CDR3 is TGTGCCAGCAGCCTGCGGGGGGACAGCCCTCAAGAGACCCAGTACTTC.

This chain joins TRBV25-1 and TRBJ2-3; TRBD2 agrees at 7 bases. Germline CDR1 MGHDK, CDR2 SYGVNS. The CDR3 is 14 amino acids. V dropped 9 bases and J dropped 4; count of bases not matched to a gene: 10. This chain's CDR3 is CASTPRGRPDTQYF. The CDR3, as DNA: TGTGCCAGTACCCCCCGCGGGAGACCAGATACGCAGTATTTT.

The chain is built from TRBV7-9 and TRBJ1-2; 7 bases map to TRBD1. From germline, CDR1 is SEHNR and CDR2 FQNEAQ (reference sequence). The junction had 8 bases not matched to a gene; V was cut back by 6 bases and J by 4 bases. This CDR3 has 14 amino acids. Written as DNA, the CDR3 is TGTGCCAGCAGTTTGGGGGACAGCACCTATGGCTACACCTTC. Translated: CASSLGDSTYGYTF. The whole variable domain, filled in from reference TRBV7-9 and TRBJ1-2, reads DTGVSQNPRHKITKRGQNVTFRCDPISEHNRLYWYRQTLGQGPEFLTYFQNEAQLEKSRLLSDRFSAERPKGSFSTLEIQRTEQGDSAMYLCASSLGDSTYGYTFGSGTRLTVV.

V and J are TRBV2 and TRBJ1-2, with D perhaps matching TRBD1 (6 bases). The germline gives CDR1 SNHLY, CDR2 FYNNEI. Trimming pared 2 bases from V and 7 bases from J, leaving 11 bases between. The CDR3 is 13 residues long. CDR3 amino acids: CASSERQVGGYTF. The CDR3 region has the DNA TGTGCCAGCAGTGAACGACAGGTCGGTGGCTACACCTTC.